This paragraph covers one T cell receptor (beta chain) sequence. Germline CDR1 GTSNPN, CDR2 SVGIG (reference sequence). This CDR3 has 17 residues. J lost 7 bases, V lost 2 bases, and 14 bases had no gene match. This sample is drawn from a study of blood T cell repertoires in COVID-19. Study details: The study drew acute and convalescent COVID-19 samples from the United States, Italy and Spain. Nucleic acid was either cDNA or gDNA, and it came from T cells, B-cell-depleted T cells, or PBMCs.

Original analysis: The assay estimated nucleated cells by amplifying reference gene primers. The assay was immunoSEQ multiplex PCR, and TCRdb's table has in-frame clones only and misses some. The V and J calls and the clone size are those of that table, but D and trimming were determined from the DNA. There are 350,000 to 400,000 clones in the sample; 86% occur only once, and about 7% lies in the top ten. The genes are TRBV30 and TRBJ1-5, with 10 nucleotides matching TRBD1. This receptor was identified in an older woman with COVID-19, enrolled during active disease. Sequencing input: peripheral blood. The CDR3 spells CAWSPGRTGGSGQPQHF. CDR3 coding DNA: TGTGCCTGGAGTCCTGGGCGGACAGGGGGATCGGGGCAGCCCCAGCATTTT.